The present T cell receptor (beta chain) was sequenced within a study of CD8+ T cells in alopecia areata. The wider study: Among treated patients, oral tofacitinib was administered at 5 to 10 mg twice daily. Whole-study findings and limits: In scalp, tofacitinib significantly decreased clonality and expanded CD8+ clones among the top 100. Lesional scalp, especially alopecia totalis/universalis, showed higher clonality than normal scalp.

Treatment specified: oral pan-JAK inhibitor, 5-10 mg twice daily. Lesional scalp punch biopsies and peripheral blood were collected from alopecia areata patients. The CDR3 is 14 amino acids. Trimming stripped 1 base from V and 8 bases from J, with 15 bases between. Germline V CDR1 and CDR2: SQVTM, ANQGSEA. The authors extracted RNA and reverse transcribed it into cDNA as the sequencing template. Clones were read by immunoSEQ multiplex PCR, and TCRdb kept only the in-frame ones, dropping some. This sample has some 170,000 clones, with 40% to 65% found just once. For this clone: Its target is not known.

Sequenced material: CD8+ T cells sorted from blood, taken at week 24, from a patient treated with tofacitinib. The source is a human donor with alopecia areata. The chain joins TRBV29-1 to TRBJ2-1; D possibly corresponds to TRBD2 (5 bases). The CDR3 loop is CSVEGGLNAHEQFF. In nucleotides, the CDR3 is TGCAGCGTTGAAGGCGGACTGAACGCCCATGAGCAGTTCTTC.